This is a list of T cell receptor beta chains from one sample in a study of shared clonotypes between healthy human individuals. Here immunoSEQ multiplex PCR was the method, and the copy in TCRdb shows in-frame clones only, minus some. The sample yields approximately 1,000,000 clones, approximately 75% seen once. Sequenced input: memory CD4+ T cells from PBMCs. These receptors all come from a man younger than 30 in good health. Some clones in this sample may be carry-over from other donors' samples. Each CDR3 is given without its conserved first and last residue. The order of the fields is V gene, J gene, CDR3 protein.

V gene: TRBV5-1; J gene: TRBJ2-1; CDR3 protein: ASSLLALSSYNEQF
V gene: TRBV7-6; J gene: TRBJ2-7; CDR3 protein: ASSLNPGTSGSYEQY
V gene: TRBV19; J gene: TRBJ2-7; CDR3 protein: ASSIGTLGEQY
V gene: TRBV5-1; J gene: TRBJ2-7; CDR3 protein: ASSLDRGLAGGPAGEQY
V gene: TRBV23-1; J gene: TRBJ2-3; CDR3 protein: ASSQSRHPIVTDTQY
V gene: TRBV5-1; J gene: TRBJ1-5; CDR3 protein: ASSLRQNYSNQPQH
V gene: TRBV27; J gene: TRBJ1-1; CDR3 protein: ASRPTYGLGGNTEAF
V gene: TRBV7-3; J gene: TRBJ2-1; CDR3 protein: ASSPSGGYNEQF
V gene: TRBV11-3; J gene: TRBJ2-2; CDR3 protein: ASSLAPTSWELF
V gene: TRBV6-1; J gene: TRBJ1-2; CDR3 protein: ASRTGGAYGYT
V gene: TRBV7-3; J gene: TRBJ2-1; CDR3 protein: ASSFLAGEGNEQF
V gene: TRBV2; J gene: TRBJ1-1; CDR3 protein: ARQRSNTEAF
V gene: TRBV27; J gene: TRBJ2-1; CDR3 protein: ASSKQGADEQF
V gene: TRBV1; J gene: TRBJ1-2; CDR3 protein: TSSPKQGGYYGYT
V gene: TRBV9; J gene: TRBJ2-7; CDR3 protein: ASSVAALGLEQY
V gene: TRBV19; J gene: TRBJ1-3; CDR3 protein: ASSIGRPYSGNTIY
V gene: TRBV7-3; J gene: TRBJ2-2; CDR3 protein: ASSRLGTHSTGELF